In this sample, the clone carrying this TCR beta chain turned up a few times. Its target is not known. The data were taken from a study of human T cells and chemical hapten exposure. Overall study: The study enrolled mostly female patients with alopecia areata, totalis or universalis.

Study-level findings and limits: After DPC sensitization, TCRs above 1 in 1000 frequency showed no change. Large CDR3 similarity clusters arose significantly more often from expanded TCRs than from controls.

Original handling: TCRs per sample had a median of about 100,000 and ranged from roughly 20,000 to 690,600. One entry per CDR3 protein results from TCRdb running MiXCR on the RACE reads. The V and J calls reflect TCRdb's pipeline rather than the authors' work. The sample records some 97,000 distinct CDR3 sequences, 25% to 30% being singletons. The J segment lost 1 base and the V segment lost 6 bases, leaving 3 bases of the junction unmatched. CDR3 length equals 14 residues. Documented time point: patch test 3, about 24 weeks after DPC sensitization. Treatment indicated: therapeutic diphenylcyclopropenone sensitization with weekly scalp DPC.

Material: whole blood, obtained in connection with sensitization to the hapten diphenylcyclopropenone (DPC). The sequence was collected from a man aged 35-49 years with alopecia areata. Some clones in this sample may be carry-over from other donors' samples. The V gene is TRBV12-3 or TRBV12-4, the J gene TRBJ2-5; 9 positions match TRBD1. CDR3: CASRMTGGQETQYF. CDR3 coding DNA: TGTGCCAGCAGAATGACAGGGGGCCAAGAGACCCAGTACTTC.